The sample holds many counts of the clone carrying this T cell receptor beta chain. The antigen remains unidentified. The CDR3 contains 16 residues. V shed 0 bases and J 4 bases; nucleotides not matched to a gene: 6. Germline V lookup: CDR1 SGHRS, CDR2 YFSETQ. TCRdb called the 5' RACE reads again in MiXCR, with one record for every CDR3 protein. The data contain 150,000 to 200,000 distinct CDR3 sequences, 5.5% to 8% of them singletons. This entry comes from a study of T cells after yellow fever vaccination. Study-level findings and limits: Post-booster repertoires again held most primary-vaccination clones (96% CD4, over 80% CD8).

The V call is TRBV5-1, the J call TRBJ2-3; 9 nucleotides line up with TRBD2. The source was CD4+ T cells sorted from PBMCs, collected on the day of the first yellow fever vaccination. This clonotype was sampled from a young man who received the YFV17D yellow fever vaccine. The CDR3 bases are TGCGCCAGCAGCTTGGCCCTGGCGGGGGGGGCAGATACGCAGTATTTT. Translated, it gives CASSLALAGGADTQYF.